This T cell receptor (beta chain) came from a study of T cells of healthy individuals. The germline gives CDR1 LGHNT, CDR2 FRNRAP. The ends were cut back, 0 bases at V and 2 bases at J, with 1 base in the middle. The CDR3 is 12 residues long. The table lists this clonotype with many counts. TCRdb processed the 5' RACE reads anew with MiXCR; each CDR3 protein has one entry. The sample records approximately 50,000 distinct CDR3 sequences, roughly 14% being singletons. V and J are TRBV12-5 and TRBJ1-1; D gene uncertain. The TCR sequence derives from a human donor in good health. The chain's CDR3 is CASGLVNTEAFF. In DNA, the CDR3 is TGTGCTAGTGGTTTGGTAAACACTGAAGCTTTCTTT.